This TCR beta chain originates from a study of blood T cell repertoires in COVID-19. Background on the study: Samples came from the United States, Italy and Spain, spanning acute and convalescent COVID-19. The analysed material was cDNA or gDNA that came from T cells, B-cell-depleted T cells, or PBMCs.

Losses at the gene ends were 4 bases for V and 4 bases for J; bases not matched to a gene: 4. Per germline, CDR1 SEHNR and CDR2 FQNEAQ (reference sequence). CDR3 length: 15 residues. The table lists this clone with a few counts. Under the authors' procedure: Counts of nucleated cells, estimated from reference gene primer amplification, were obtained. TCRdb's table, derived via immunoSEQ multiplex PCR, lists solely in-frame clones and lacks some. V and J calls and clone size are copied from that table; D and trimming were computed from the DNA. The sample has fewer than 250,000 clones; around four fifths are singletons.

Source material: peripheral blood. This rearrangement joins TRBV7-9 to TRBJ2-1; 10 bases align to TRBD2. The sequence derives from an older woman with active or convalescent COVID-19. CDR3 coding DNA: TGTGCCAGCAGCTACACTAGCGGGGTGTACAATGAGCAGTTCTTC. Translated: CASSYTSGVYNEQFF.